Listed below are T cell receptor beta chains from one sample, sequenced in a study of T cell responses to AZD1222 COVID-19 vaccine. Libraries were prepared by immunoSEQ multiplex PCR; TCRdb keeps only in-frame clonotypes and omits some of them. Of 95,000 to 150,000 clones detected, around 92% appear once; the ten largest clones hold 4.2%. This sample comprised peripheral blood, obtained on day 0 of AZD1222 vaccination. The receptors here all came from an adult in good health. Both conserved end residues are part of each CDR3. The order of the fields is D gene, CDR3 length, J gene, V gene, clone size, CDR3 protein, CDR3 DNA. D genes are given only for firm matches. Part of the rows lack a size; the others show once, few, many or a class for expanded clones.

>-|12|TRBJ2-5|TRBV2|-
CATFRRSETQYF
TGTGCCACATTCCGGAGGTCGGAGACCCAGTACTTC
>-|13|TRBJ1-2|TRBV7-2|-
CASSEGLNYGYTF
TGTGCCAGCAGTGAAGGGCTTAACTATGGCTACACCTTC
>TRBD2|16|TRBJ2-5|TRBV27|-
CASSSRLAGGQETQYF
TGTGCCAGCAGTTCGCGACTAGCGGGAGGTCAAGAGACCCAGTACTTC
>-|13|TRBJ1-5|TRBV18|-
CASSQGGPRPQHF
TGTGCCAGCTCCCAAGGCGGCCCACGGCCCCAGCATTTT
>-|11|TRBJ2-4|TRBV19|-
CASSTNVLQYF
TGTGCCAGTAGTACCAATGTCCTTCAGTACTTC
>-|15|TRBJ2-1|TRBV11-2|few
CASSLERGPYNEQFF
TGTGCCAGCAGCTTAGAGCGGGGCCCCTACAATGAGCAGTTCTTC
>-|13|TRBJ1-3|TRBV6-2/TRBV6-3|-
CASSYGSGNTIYF
TGTGCCAGCAGTTACGGAAGTGGAAACACCATATATTTT
>-|13|TRBJ1-1|TRBV24-1|once
CATPGYGWAEAFF
TGTGCCACTCCAGGGTATGGTTGGGCTGAAGCTTTCTTT
>-|12|TRBJ1-5|TRBV6-5|-
CASRGGTQPQHF
TGTGCCAGCCGGGGGGGTACTCAGCCCCAGCATTTT
>-|11|TRBJ1-1|TRBV19|-
CASKDNREAFF
TGTGCCAGTAAGGACAACCGGGAAGCTTTCTTT
>TRBD2|15|TRBJ2-4|TRBV19|-
CASSMGGLAKNIQYF
TGTGCCAGTAGTATGGGAGGGTTAGCCAAAAACATTCAGTACTTC
>TRBD1|14|TRBJ1-5|TRBV4-2|-
CASSQDWGTGPQHF
TGTGCCAGCAGCCAAGATTGGGGGACAGGGCCCCAGCATTTT
>TRBD1|15|TRBJ1-3|TRBV6-6|-
CATWDSSVSGNTIYF
TGTGCCACTTGGGACAGCTCGGTCTCTGGAAACACCATATATTTT
>-|13|TRBJ1-5|TRBV10-3|-
CAISGAGGQPQHF
TGTGCCATCAGTGGGGCAGGTGGTCAGCCCCAGCATTTT
>-|14|TRBJ2-1|TRBV6-4|-
CASRQNVGYNEQFF
TGTGCCAGCAGACAAAACGTGGGTTACAATGAGCAGTTCTTC
>-|12|TRBJ1-1|TRBV14|-
CASSQGGVGAFF
TGTGCCAGCAGCCAAGGGGGCGTTGGGGCTTTCTTT
>-|16|TRBJ1-5|TRBV10-3|-
CAISEMIAPSNQPQHF
TGTGCCATCAGTGAAATGATCGCTCCCAGCAATCAGCCCCAGCATTTT
>TRBD1|14|TRBJ2-3|TRBV28|-
CASSQGQGVGTQYF
TGTGCCAGCAGTCAGGGACAGGGAGTAGGTACGCAGTATTTT
>-|13|TRBJ1-1|TRBV2|-
CASSRLGESEAFF
TGTGCCAGCAGCCGTTTGGGGGAATCTGAAGCTTTCTTT
>TRBD2|15|TRBJ2-1|TRBV15|-
CATSRTSGRFDEQFF
TGTGCCACCAGCAGGACTAGCGGGAGGTTCGATGAGCAGTTCTTC
>-|15|TRBJ1-3|TRBV4-3|-
CASSPARGAGNTIYF
TGCGCCAGCAGCCCTGCCCGGGGGGCTGGAAACACCATATATTTT
>-|20|TRBJ1-6|TRBV28|-
CASSLGLRFALSSYNSPLHF
TGTGCCAGCAGTTTAGGGCTTAGGTTTGCGCTGAGCTCCTATAATTCACCCCTCCACTTT
>-|15|TRBJ2-7|TRBV6-5|-
CASSYHPPDRSEQYF
TGTGCCAGCAGTTACCACCCGCCCGACAGGTCCGAGCAGTACTTC
>TRBD2|15|TRBJ2-3|TRBV19|-
CASSTGTSVRNTQYF
TGTGCCAGTAGTACTGGGACTAGCGTTAGGAATACGCAGTATTTT
>-|18|TRBJ2-1|TRBV4-3|-
CASSQEAGGLGEVYEQFF
TGCGCCAGCAGCCAAGAAGCTGGGGGATTGGGGGAAGTCTATGAGCAGTTCTTC
>-|16|TRBJ1-3|TRBV6-6|-
CASRPSVGGTGNTIYF
TGTGCCAGCAGGCCCTCGGTGGGGGGTACTGGAAACACCATATATTTT
>TRBD1|15|TRBJ2-2|TRBV28|-
CASSSGTGTTGELFF
TGTGCCAGCAGTTCCGGGACAGGGACCACCGGGGAGCTGTTTTTT
>-|12|TRBJ1-1|TRBV7-8|-
CASSWGRTEAFF
TGTGCCAGCAGCTGGGGGCGGACTGAAGCTTTCTTT
>-|14|TRBJ2-3|TRBV6-2/TRBV6-3|-
CASSYGGATDTQYF
TGTGCCAGCAGTTACGGGGGGGCCACAGATACGCAGTATTTT
>-|14|TRBJ1-4|TRBV6-1|-
CASSEAGMGRTVFF
TGTGCCAGCAGTGAAGCTGGGATGGGAAGGACGGTGTTTTTT
>-|16|TRBJ1-4|TRBV5-3|-
CARSFRGLLANEKLFF
TGTGCCAGAAGCTTTAGGGGCCTCCTGGCTAATGAAAAACTGTTTTTT
>TRBD1|20|TRBJ1-3|TRBV6-1|-
CASSEAGLKVGQGTGNTIYF
TGTGCCAGCAGTGAAGCGGGCCTTAAAGTAGGACAGGGAACAGGAAACACCATATATTTT
>-|13|TRBJ2-7|TRBV21-1|-
CANRRGPSYEQYF
TGTGCCAACCGAAGGGGGCCTTCCTACGAGCAGTACTTC
>-|16|TRBJ2-7|TRBV11-2|-
CASSYPVRRNLYEQYF
TGTGCCAGCAGCTATCCTGTCCGCAGGAACCTCTACGAGCAGTACTTC
>-|15|TRBJ1-2|TRBV7-2|-
CASSLDLKGRDGYTF
TGTGCCAGCAGCTTAGACCTTAAGGGCCGGGATGGTTACACCTTC
>-|14|TRBJ1-2|TRBV28|-
CASSTNTGSYGYTF
TGTGCCAGCAGTACAAACACTGGATCCTATGGCTACACCTTC
>TRBD1|15|TRBJ1-5|TRBV2|-
CASSSHRGGNQPQHF
TGTGCCAGCAGTAGTCACAGGGGAGGCAATCAGCCCCAGCATTTT
>-|14|TRBJ1-1|TRBV11-2|-
CASSRHLTDTEAFF
TGTGCCAGCAGCCGACATCTAACTGACACTGAAGCTTTCTTT